This T cell receptor beta chain was observed in a study of blood T cells in healthy people across ages. About the study: About one barcoded TCR beta cDNA was captured per two T cells.

CDR3 size: 14 residues. CDR1 MNHEY and CDR2 SVGEGT come from the germline V gene. With 4 bases clipped from V and 3 bases from J, the junction kept 1 base outside the gene matches. Alongside a J-beta primer mix, a sample-barcoded 5' primer served in a second PCR lasting about 7 to 11 cycles. Via MiXCR, TCRdb re-called the 5' RACE reads, giving one row per CDR3 protein. This repertoire shows 540,000 or so distinct CDR3 sequences, 25% to 30% found once; its top ten account for about 18%. This TCR derives from a woman in her seventies in good health. Sequencing was done on a sample of blood. This chain connects TRBV6-2 or TRBV6-3 to TRBJ2-7; 12 bases align to TRBD2. The CDR3 spells CASSWGLAGYEQYF. CDR3 bases: TGTGCCAGCAGTTGGGGACTAGCGGGCTACGAGCAGTACTTC.